A single sample is the source of the 7 T cell receptor beta chains below, sequenced in a study of beta chain features in type 1 diabetes. Whole-study findings and limits: Type 1 diabetes patients showed a moderate but significant shortening of TCRB CDR3s in all four CD4+ subsets.

The whole isolated RNA underwent reverse transcription, so sequencing captured expressed TCRB transcripts. Method: immunoSEQ multiplex PCR; TCRdb's copy keeps in-frame clones and lacks some. The data contain hundreds of thousands of clones, 10% to 15% of them singletons. The antigens of these receptors remain unknown. Sequenced input: naive CD4+ T cells from blood. The receptor set was obtained from a man younger than 35 with type 1 diabetes.

A few counts support this clone. This rearrangement joins TRBV5-1 to TRBJ2-7, with D perhaps matching TRBD2 (6 bases). The CDR3 runs 14 residues. Germline loops: CDR1 SGHRS, CDR2 YFSETQ. V lost 0 bases, J lost 3 bases, and 10 bases lay in between. CDR3 protein: CASSLGGIGYEQYF. The CDR3 nucleotides read TGCGCCAGCAGCTTGGGCGGGATAGGCTACGAGCAGTACTTC.

J is TRBJ2-1 and V is TRBV4-2, with D perhaps matching TRBD2 (5 bases). V was clipped by 4 bases and J by 3 bases, with 7 bases between them. Germline V gives CDR1 LGHNA, CDR2 YNFKEQ. The CDR3 contains 13 residues. The CDR3 loop is CASSPSFYNEQFF. CDR3 in DNA: TGTGCCAGCAGCCCTAGCTTCTACAATGAGCAGTTCTTC.

This clone has only a few counts. The CDR3 nucleotides read TGTGCCAGCAGCTTGGAGCTTCGGGACACCATATATTTT. Its protein is CASSLELRDTIYF. This chain uses TRBV5-4 with TRBJ1-3; D not certain. Deletions cut 0 bases from V and 8 bases from J, with 9 bases between. The germline V gene has CDR1 SGHNT and CDR2 YYREEE (reference sequence). CDR3 length: 13 residues.

The chain carries TRBV7-9 and TRBJ2-2; no reliable D call. V was pared by 6 bases and J by 3 bases, with 17 bases between. The CDR3 is 16 amino acids. Germline V gene lookup returns CDR1 SEHNR and CDR2 FQNEAQ (reference sequence). CDR3 region: CASRPGRASDTGELFF. CDR3 bases: TGTGCCAGCAGACCCGGTAGGGCTTCCGACACCGGGGAGCTGTTTTTT.

This chain links TRBV2 with TRBJ1-2; possible D gene TRBD1, 6 bases. CDR1 is SNHLY and CDR2 is FYNNEI in the germline V gene. The germline V and J ends were trimmed by 1 base and 11 bases, with 8 bases remaining between them. The CDR3 has 11 residues. CDR3 nucleotides: TGTGCCAGCAGTGAAGGCCAGGGGTACACCTTC. The encoded protein is CASSEGQGYTF.

The chain joins TRBV19 to TRBJ1-2; tentatively, D is TRBD1 (5 bases). CDR1 is LNHDA and CDR2 is SQIVND in the germline V gene (reference sequence). Trimming cost V 3 bases and J 8 bases, with 13 bases left between them. The CDR3 is made up of 13 amino acids. CDR3 bases: TGTGCCAGTAGTATTGACAGACCTATCGGCTACACCTTC. Residues: CASSIDRPIGYTF.

This clone turned up a few times. The gene calls are TRBV5-1 and TRBJ1-3; no reliable D call. V was cut by 2 bases and J by 0 bases, with 6 bases left in between. The V gene's germline CDR1 is SGHRS and CDR2 YFSETQ. The CDR3 covers 14 residues. CDR3 region: CASSLGASGNTIYF. The CDR3 DNA follows: TGCGCCAGCAGCTTAGGCGCCTCTGGAAACACCATATATTTT.